The sequence of this T cell receptor (beta chain) was determined in a study of patients and donors after allogeneic stem cell transplantation. TCRdb reprocessed the RT-PCR reads with MiXCR, giving one entry per CDR3 protein. This table has about 960,000 distinct CDR3 sequences, about a sixth appearing once. Germline loops: CDR1 MNHEY, CDR2 SVGEGT. This CDR3 comprises 18 residues. Unmatched junction bases numbered 7, after V lost 0 bases and J lost 0 bases. Only a few counts were recorded for this clonotype. The clonotype was recovered from a human donor who was either an allogeneic HSCT recipient or a stem cell or donor lymphocyte infusion donor (not recorded which). It is not recorded whose cells these are; they may come from a transplant donor. The sample consisted of blood, either unsorted or a sorted T cell fraction (not recorded which). The rearrangement joins TRBV6-2 or TRBV6-3 to TRBJ2-4, with 8 nucleotides matching TRBD1. In DNA form, the CDR3 reads TGTGCCAGCAGTTACTCAATGACAGGGGTTATAGCCAAAAACATTCAGTACTTC. Translated: CASSYSMTGVIAKNIQYF.